What follows are 7 T cell receptor beta chains derived from one specimen sequenced in a study of CD8 T cells in ankylosing spondylitis. TCRdb independently ran MiXCR on the 5' RACE reads; one entry per CDR3 protein. The table records roughly 130,000 distinct CDR3 sequences, roughly 7.3% of them present only once. Sequenced input: blood, either unsorted or a sorted T cell fraction (not recorded which). The source is a male donor with ankylosing spondylitis or in good health (not recorded which).

This clonotype was detected ten times or more. The rearrangement joins TRBV7-3 to TRBJ1-1, with 8 bases that match TRBD1. V lost 6 bases, J lost 7 bases, and 7 bases stayed unmatched. The CDR3 consists of 13 residues. CDR1 is SGHTA and CDR2 is FQGTGA in the germline V gene. CDR3 sequence (DNA): TGTGCCAGCAGTGGGACAGGTCTGGGTGAAGCTTTCTTT. This gives the protein CASSGTGLGEAFF.

Many counts were recorded for this clonotype. The rearrangement uses TRBV5-5 and TRBJ1-5; D is possibly TRBD1 (6 bases). CDR3 length: 15 residues. Germline CDR1 is SGHKS and CDR2 is YYEKEE (reference sequence). With 3 bases removed from V and 3 bases from J, the gap between germline ends came to 13 bases. This CDR3 reads CASSSQQGNNQPQHF. CDR3 nucleotide sequence: TGTGCCAGCAGCTCGCAACAGGGAAACAATCAGCCCCAGCATTTT.

This clonotype was counted ten times or more. V gene TRBV12-5 combines with J gene TRBJ2-5; TRBD2 matches 11 bases. Losses at the gene ends were 6 bases for V and 6 bases for J; bases not matched to a gene: 15. Germline loops: CDR1 LGHNT, CDR2 FRNRAP. The CDR3 runs to 17 residues. CDR3 region: CASGPASGGIRPKTQYF. CDR3 bases: TGTGCTAGTGGCCCGGCTAGCGGGGGGATCCGTCCAAAGACCCAGTACTTC.

This clonotype has a count of ten or more. The gene calls are TRBV11-2 and TRBJ2-3; a possible D gene is TRBD1 (5 bases). V was cut by 1 base and J by 0 bases, with 11 bases left in between. The CDR3 loop spans 16 amino acids. Germline V gives CDR1 SGHAT, CDR2 FQNNGV. The CDR3 sequence: CASSLVGAGSTDTQYF. The CDR3 nucleotides read TGTGCCAGCAGCTTAGTTGGGGCAGGGAGCACAGATACGCAGTATTTT.

The sample holds many counts of this clonotype. The CDR3, as DNA: TGTGCCAGCAGCTTGGCTCGTCAGGTGAACACCGGGGAGCTGTTTTTT. This gives the protein CASSLARQVNTGELFF. V and J are TRBV5-5 and TRBJ2-2; D ambiguous. The length of the CDR3 is 16 residues. V was clipped by 0 bases and J by 1 base, with 10 bases between them. CDR1 and CDR2 (germline): SGHKS, YYEKEE (reference sequence).

This clonotype was observed a few times. The chain carries TRBV5-1 and TRBJ2-3, with TRBD1 matching 7 bases. Germline assignment: CDR1 SGHRS and CDR2 YFSETQ. Trimming at V came to 3 bases and at J to 0 bases, leaving 7 bases not matched to a gene. The CDR3 length is 16 residues. As DNA, the CDR3 is TGCGCCAGCAGCTCGTCACCGGGACAGAGCACAGATACGCAGTATTTT. It translates to CASSSSPGQSTDTQYF.

This clonotype was picked up many times. The V gene is TRBV29-1, the J gene TRBJ2-3, with TRBD1 as a possible D gene (5 bases). Germline CDR1 SQVTM, CDR2 ANQGSEA. The CDR3 runs 13 residues. Trimming shortened V by 6 bases and J by 2 bases, and 12 bases separated the two germline ends. The CDR3 nucleotides are TGCAGCGTCATGCCAGGGAACACAGATACGCAGTATTTT. The encoded protein is CSVMPGNTDTQYF.